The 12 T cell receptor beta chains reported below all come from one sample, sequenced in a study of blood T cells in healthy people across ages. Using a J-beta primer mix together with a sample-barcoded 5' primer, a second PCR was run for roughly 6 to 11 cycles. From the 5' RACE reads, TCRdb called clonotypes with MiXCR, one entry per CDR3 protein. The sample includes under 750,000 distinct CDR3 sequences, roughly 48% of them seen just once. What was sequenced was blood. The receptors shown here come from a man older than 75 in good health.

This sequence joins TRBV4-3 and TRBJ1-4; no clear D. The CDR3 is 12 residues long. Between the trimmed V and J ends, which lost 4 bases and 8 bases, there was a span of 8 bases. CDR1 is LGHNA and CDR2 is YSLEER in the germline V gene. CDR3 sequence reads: CASSPQDEKLFF. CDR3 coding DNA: TGCGCCAGCAGCCCCCAGGACGAAAAACTGTTTTTT.

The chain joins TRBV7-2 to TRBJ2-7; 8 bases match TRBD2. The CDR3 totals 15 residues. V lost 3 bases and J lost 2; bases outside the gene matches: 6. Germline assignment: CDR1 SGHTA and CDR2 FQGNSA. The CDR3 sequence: CASSLSGSAAYEQYF. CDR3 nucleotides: TGTGCCAGCAGCTTGAGCGGGAGTGCGGCCTACGAGCAGTACTTC.

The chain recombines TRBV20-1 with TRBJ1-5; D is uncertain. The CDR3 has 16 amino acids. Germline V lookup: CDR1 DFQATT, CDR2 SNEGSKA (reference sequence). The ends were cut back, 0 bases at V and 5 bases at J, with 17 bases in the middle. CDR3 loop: CSARDVVALWDQPQHF. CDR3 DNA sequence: TGCAGTGCTAGAGATGTTGTGGCCCTCTGGGATCAGCCCCAGCATTTT.

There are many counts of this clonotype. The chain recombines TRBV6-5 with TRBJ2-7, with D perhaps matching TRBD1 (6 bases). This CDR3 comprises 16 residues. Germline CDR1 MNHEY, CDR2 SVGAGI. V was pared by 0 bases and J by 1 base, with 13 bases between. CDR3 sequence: CASSYSSGTPSYEQYF. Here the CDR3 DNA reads TGTGCCAGCAGTTACTCGTCCGGGACACCTTCCTACGAGCAGTACTTC.

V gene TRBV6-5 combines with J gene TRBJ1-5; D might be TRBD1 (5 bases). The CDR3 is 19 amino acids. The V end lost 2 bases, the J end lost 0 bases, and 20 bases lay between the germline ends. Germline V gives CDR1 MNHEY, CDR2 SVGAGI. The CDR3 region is CASSYGTPSSRHSNQPQHF. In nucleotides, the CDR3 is TGTGCCAGCAGTTACGGGACCCCATCGTCCCGCCATAGCAATCAGCCCCAGCATTTT.

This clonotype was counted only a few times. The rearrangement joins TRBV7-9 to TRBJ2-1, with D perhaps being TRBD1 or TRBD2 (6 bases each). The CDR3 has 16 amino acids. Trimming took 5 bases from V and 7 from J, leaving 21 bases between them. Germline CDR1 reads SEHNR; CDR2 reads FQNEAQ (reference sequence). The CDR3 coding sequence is TGTGCCAGCAGCCCATGGGGGGCGTCGAAATTGAATGAGCAGTTCTTC. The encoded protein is CASSPWGASKLNEQFF.

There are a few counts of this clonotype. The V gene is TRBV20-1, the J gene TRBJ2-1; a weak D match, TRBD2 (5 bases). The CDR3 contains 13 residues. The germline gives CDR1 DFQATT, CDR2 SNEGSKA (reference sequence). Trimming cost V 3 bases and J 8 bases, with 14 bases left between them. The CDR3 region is CSASSSERDEQFF. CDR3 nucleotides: TGCAGTGCTAGCAGTTCCGAGAGGGATGAGCAGTTCTTC.

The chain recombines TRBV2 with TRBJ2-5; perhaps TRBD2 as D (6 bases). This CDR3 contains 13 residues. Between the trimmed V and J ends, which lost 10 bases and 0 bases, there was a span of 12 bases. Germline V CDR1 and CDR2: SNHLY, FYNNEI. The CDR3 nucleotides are TGTGCCACCGGCGGGGTAAACCAAGAGACCCAGTACTTC. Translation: CATGGVNQETQYF.

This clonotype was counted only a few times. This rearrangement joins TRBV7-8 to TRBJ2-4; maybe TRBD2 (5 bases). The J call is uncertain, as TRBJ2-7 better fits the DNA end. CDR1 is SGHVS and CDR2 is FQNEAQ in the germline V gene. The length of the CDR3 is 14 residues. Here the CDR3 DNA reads TGTGCCAGCAGCTTAGCGGTCGCGGGCTACGAGCAGTACTTC. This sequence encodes CASSLAVAGYEQYF.

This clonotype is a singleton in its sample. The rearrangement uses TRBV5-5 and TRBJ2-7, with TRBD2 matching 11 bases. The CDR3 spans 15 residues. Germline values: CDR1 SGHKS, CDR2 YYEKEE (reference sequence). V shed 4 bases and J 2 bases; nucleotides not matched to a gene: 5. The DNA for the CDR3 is TGTGCCAGCAGCACGGGACTAGCGGTCCCCTACGAGCAGTACTTC. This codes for CASSTGLAVPYEQYF.

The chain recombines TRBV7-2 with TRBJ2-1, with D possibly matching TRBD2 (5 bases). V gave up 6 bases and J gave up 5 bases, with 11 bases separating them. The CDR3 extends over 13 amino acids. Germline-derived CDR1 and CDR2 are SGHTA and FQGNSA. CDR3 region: CASRRLSDNEQFF. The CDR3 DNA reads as TGTGCCAGCAGACGCCTTAGCGACAATGAGCAGTTCTTC. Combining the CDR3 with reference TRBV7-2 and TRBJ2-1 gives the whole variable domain GAGVSQSPSNKVTEKGKDVELRCDPISGHTALYWYRQSLGQGLEFLIYFQGNSAPDKSGLPSDRFSAERTGGSVSTLTIQRTQQEDSAVYLCASRRLSDNEQFFGPGTRLTVL.

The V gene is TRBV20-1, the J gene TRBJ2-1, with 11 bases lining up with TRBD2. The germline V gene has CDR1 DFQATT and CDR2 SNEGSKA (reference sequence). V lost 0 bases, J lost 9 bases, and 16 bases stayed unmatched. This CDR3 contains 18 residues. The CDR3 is CSARDPAFTSGSLGEQFF. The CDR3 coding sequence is TGCAGTGCTAGAGATCCTGCATTTACTAGCGGGAGTCTGGGTGAGCAGTTCTTC.